What follows are 7 T cell receptor beta chains derived from one specimen sequenced in a study of blood T cell repertoires in COVID-19. Only in-frame clones appear in the TCRdb table, and some are missing; sequencing was by immunoSEQ multiplex PCR. Here the sample spans around 250,000 clones, roughly 86% being singletons. Sequenced: peripheral blood. The receptors stem from a human donor in a cohort sampled during active COVID-19.

The chain joins TRBV7-2 to TRBJ2-5; maybe TRBD1 (7 bases). This CDR3 is 12 amino acids long. Germline V lookup: CDR1 SGHTA, CDR2 FQGNSA. V lost 4 bases and J lost 9, with 12 bases in between. The CDR3 nucleotides read TGTGCCAGCAGCTACGGAGGGGGCCCCCAGTACTTC. This encodes CASSYGGGPQYF.

The chain joins TRBV7-2 to TRBJ2-7; D ambiguous. The germline V gene encodes CDR1 SGHTA and CDR2 FQGNSA. With 2 bases removed from V and 6 bases from J, the gap between germline ends came to 8 bases. The CDR3 length is 12 residues. The CDR3: CASSLKSGEQYF. The CDR3 DNA reads TGTGCCAGCAGCTTAAAGTCAGGCGAGCAGTACTTC.

The CDR3 loop is CASSLVPMTAGGANVLTF. The CDR3 DNA sequence: TGCGCCAGCAGCTTGGTGCCAATGACGGCCGGGGGGGCCAACGTCCTGACTTTC. The rearrangement uses TRBV5-1 and TRBJ2-6; D not resolved. This CDR3 is 18 amino acids long. CDR1 is SGHRS, CDR2 YFSETQ, per germline. Between the trimmed V and J ends, which lost 0 bases and 4 bases, there was a span of 17 bases.

The genes are TRBV5-8 and TRBJ2-3; 8 bases match TRBD1. This CDR3 has 16 residues. Germline loops: CDR1 SGHTS, CDR2 YDEGEE. Trimming removed 0 bases from V and 3 bases from J; junction bases left unmatched: 6. The CDR3 bases are TGTGCCAGCAGCTTGGGCTTGGACAGGGCGACAGATACGCAGTATTTT. Its protein product is CASSLGLDRATDTQYF.

J is TRBJ1-1 and V is TRBV29-1, with a weak D call TRBD1 (6 bases). The germline V gene has CDR1 SQVTM and CDR2 ANQGSEA. CDR3 size: 14 residues. V was trimmed by 6 bases and J by 1 base, leaving 15 bases between them. CDR3 sequence (DNA): TGCAGCGTAGGAACGGGACAAAAGAACACTGAAGCTTTCTTT. Translated: CSVGTGQKNTEAFF.

The chain couples TRBV15 to TRBJ1-2; D gene uncertain. Per the germline V gene, CDR1 is LNHNV and CDR2 is YYDKDF (reference sequence). Trimming pared 1 base from V and 7 bases from J, leaving 13 bases between. The length of the CDR3 is 14 residues. The DNA for the CDR3 is TGTGCCACCAGCAGAGGACCTAGTGACCCTGGCTACACCTTC. Its protein is CATSRGPSDPGYTF.

The chain couples TRBV27 to TRBJ2-7; D unresolved. The CDR3 spans 13 residues. Germline CDR1 and CDR2: MNHEY and SMNVEV (reference sequence). Trimming took off 3 bases at V and 5 bases at J, with 11 bases between the two ends. DNA of the CDR3: TGTGCCAGCAGTTTCTCCGATGAGAACGAGCAGTACTTC. It specifies CASSFSDENEQYF.